The source of this TCR beta chain is a study of T cells after posttransplantation cyclophosphamide. General study findings and limits: Recipient CMV seropositivity and CMV reactivation strongly tracked TRB clonality. Blood and skin or GI T cell repertoires showed limited TRB overlap. Donor-recipient repertoire similarity was low at 1-2 months, rising over year one.

As to this clone: Its antigen is still unknown.

Sequencing used immunoSEQ multiplex PCR; TCRdb keeps in-frame clones, though not all of them. Here the sample spans tens of thousands of clones, around 78% being singletons. Cyclophosphamide on days +3 and +4 followed busulfan-fludarabine conditioning and a marrow graft. Germline-derived CDR1 and CDR2 are MNHEY and SVGAGI. The CDR3 totals 16 residues. V was pared by 2 bases and J by 4 bases, with 7 bases of the junction left unmatched. The rearrangement joins TRBV6-5 to TRBJ2-2, with TRBD2 identical over 7 bases. This clonotype originated in a female patient aged 40 to 50 who received an allogeneic stem cell transplant from a related donor, was CMV-positive, and had no GVHD. The graft donor may be the source of some T cells. The input for sequencing was CD4+ T cells sorted from blood, taken approximately 2,000 days after a stem cell transplant with posttransplant cyclophosphamide. The CDR3 loop reads CASSYRHGLGTGELFF. For the CDR3, the DNA is TGTGCCAGCAGTTACCGCCATGGACTAGGCACCGGGGAGCTGTTTTTT.